A selection of T cell receptor beta chains follows, all from one sample in a study of chemoradiotherapy in HPV16-positive cancers. Some clones are missing from TCRdb's copy, which holds only in-frame ones; the method was immunoSEQ multiplex PCR. Among some 30,000 clones, around 87% were seen once, and the ten largest hold around 2.3%. The sample in question was blood, obtained from a patient who underwent chemoradiotherapy. The receptors originated from a human donor with HPV-associated anogenital cancer. The CDR3 runs from the conserved cysteine through the conserved F or W. The D gene is left open where the match is weak. Expanded clones are given a class, and other clones once, few, many or no size at all.

CASSEPTGRNSPLHF TGTGCCAGCAGTGAACCTACCGGTAGGAATTCACCCCTCCACTTT TRBV6-1 - - TRBJ1-6
CASSPAGSPVNEQFF TGTGCTAGCAGCCCCGCCGGGTCCCCAGTCAATGAGCAGTTCTTC TRBV7-7 - once TRBJ2-1
CASSPITGTGGDYGYTF TGTGCCAGTAGTCCAATCACCGGGACAGGGGGCGACTATGGCTACACCTTC TRBV19 TRBD1 - TRBJ1-2
CASSYTGDTQYF TGTGCCAGCAGCTATACTGGAGATACGCAGTATTTT TRBV7-2 - - TRBJ2-3
CASSFGTGGTQYF TGTGCCAGCAGCTTCGGGACGGGCGGGACCCAGTACTTC TRBV7-2 - - TRBJ2-5
CASRRDPYEQYF TGTGCCAGCAGGCGGGACCCCTACGAGCAGTACTTC TRBV6-5 - - TRBJ2-7
CASSLGSGANVLTF TGTGCCAGCAGCTTGGGGTCTGGGGCCAACGTCCTGACTTTC TRBV7-3 - - TRBJ2-6
CASSVAWDGYTF TGTGCCAGCAGCGTAGCTTGGGATGGCTACACCTTC TRBV9 - - TRBJ1-2
CASSQDWAQGPPEAFF TGCGCCAGCAGCCAAGATTGGGCACAGGGGCCCCCTGAAGCTTTCTTT TRBV4-3 TRBD1 - TRBJ1-1
CASSLESSIFNTEAFF TGTGCCAGCAGCTTAGAATCAAGTATTTTTAACACTGAAGCTTTCTTT TRBV7-8 - few TRBJ1-1
CASSSNRIYEQYF TGTGCCAGCAGTTCGAACAGGATTTACGAGCAGTACTTC TRBV27 - - TRBJ2-7
CASSLDRLGLTRQETQYF TGTGCCAGCAGCTTAGATCGATTGGGGTTGACTAGACAAGAGACCCAGTACTTC TRBV7-8 - - TRBJ2-5
CASSLTETQYF TGTGCCAGCAGCTTAACGGAGACCCAGTACTTC TRBV7-2 - - TRBJ2-5
CASSQERGIDTYEQYF TGCGCCAGCAGCCAAGAAAGGGGGATAGATACCTACGAGCAGTACTTC TRBV4-1 - - TRBJ2-7
CASMVGTSYEQYF TGTGCCAGCATGGTGGGGACCTCCTACGAGCAGTACTTC TRBV6-1 - few TRBJ2-7
CASSPLTPDRVDCNQPQHF TGTGCCAGCAGCCCTTTGACCCCAGACAGGGTTGATTGCAATCAGCCCCAGCATTTT TRBV7-4 TRBD1 - TRBJ1-5
CAISETSGTGAINPEAFF TGTGCCATCAGTGAGACTTCAGGGACAGGGGCCATCAACCCTGAAGCTTTCTTT TRBV10-3 TRBD1 - TRBJ1-1
CASSLPGQKETQYF TGTGCCAGCAGCCTGCCGGGACAGAAAGAGACCCAGTACTTC TRBV4-2 TRBD1 - TRBJ2-5
CASSQIKGNEQFF TGTGCCAGCAGTCAAATAAAGGGGAATGAGCAGTTCTTC TRBV6-5 - - TRBJ2-1
CASSGGLSISYEQYF TGTGCCAGCAGTGGTGGACTATCCATATCCTACGAGCAGTACTTC TRBV6-1 - - TRBJ2-7
CASSLGQTYGYTF TGTGCCAGCAGCTTAGGACAGACGTATGGCTACACCTTC TRBV7-6 - few TRBJ1-2
CASSLALISYEQYF TGTGCCAGCAGCTTAGCGCTGATTAGTTACGAACAGTACTTC TRBV7-9 - - TRBJ2-7
CASSFRMDNSPLHF TGTGCCAGCAGCTTCCGAATGGATAATTCACCCCTCCACTTT TRBV11-1 - - TRBJ1-6
CALSGDRGNTIYF TGTGCCTTATCAGGGGACCGTGGAAACACCATATATTTT TRBV19 - - TRBJ1-3
CASRPNRESPLHF TGTGCCAGCAGGCCTAACAGGGAATCACCCCTCCACTTT TRBV2 - few TRBJ1-6
CASSEFRDRGRKLFF TGTGCCAGCAGTGAATTTAGAGACAGGGGGCGAAAACTGTTTTTT TRBV2 TRBD1 once TRBJ1-4
CASSPNQRGSTDTQYF TGTGCCAGCTCACCTAATCAGCGGGGGAGCACAGATACGCAGTATTTT TRBV18 TRBD2 - TRBJ2-3
CASSQEGGKDQPQHF TGTGCCAGCAGCCAAGAAGGGGGCAAGGATCAGCCCCAGCATTTT TRBV4-2 TRBD1 - TRBJ1-5
CSVVPGNTGELFF TGCAGCGTTGTCCCGGGGAACACCGGGGAGCTGTTTTTT TRBV29-1 - - TRBJ2-2